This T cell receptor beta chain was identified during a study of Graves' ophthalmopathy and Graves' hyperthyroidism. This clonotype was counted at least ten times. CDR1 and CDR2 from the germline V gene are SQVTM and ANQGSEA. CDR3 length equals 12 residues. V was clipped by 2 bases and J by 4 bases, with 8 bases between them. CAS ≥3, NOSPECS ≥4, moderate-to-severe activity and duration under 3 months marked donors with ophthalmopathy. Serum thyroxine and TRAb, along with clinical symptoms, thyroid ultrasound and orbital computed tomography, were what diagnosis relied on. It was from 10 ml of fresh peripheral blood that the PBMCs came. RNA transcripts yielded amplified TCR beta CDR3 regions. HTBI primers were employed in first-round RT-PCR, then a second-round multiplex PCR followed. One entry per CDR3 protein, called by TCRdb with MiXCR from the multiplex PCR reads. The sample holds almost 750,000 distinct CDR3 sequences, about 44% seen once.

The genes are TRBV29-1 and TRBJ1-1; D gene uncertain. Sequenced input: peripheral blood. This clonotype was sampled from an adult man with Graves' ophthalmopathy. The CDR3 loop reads CSVEREATEAFF. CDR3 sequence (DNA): TGCAGCGTTGAAAGGGAGGCCACTGAAGCTTTCTTT. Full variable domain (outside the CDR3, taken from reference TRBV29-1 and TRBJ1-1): SAVISQKPSRDICQRGTSLTIQCQVDSQVTMMFWYRQQPGQSLTLIATANQGSEATYESGFVIDKFPISRPNLTFSTLTVSNMSPEDSSIYLCSVEREATEAFFGQGTRLTVV.